Listed here are 30 T cell receptor beta chains from one sample, sequenced in a study of T cell responses to AZD1222 COVID-19 vaccine. Only in-frame clones appear in the TCRdb table, and some are missing; sequencing was by immunoSEQ multiplex PCR. In the table there are around 100,000 clones, about 80% of which are singletons. The sample in question was peripheral blood, obtained on day 0 of AZD1222 vaccination. These receptors came from an adult in good health.

On this clone itself: One end of the junction is discordant with germline, which a read error may explain. The V call is TRBV7-9, the J call TRBJ1-1; tentatively, D is TRBD1 (5 bases). The CDR3 is 12 amino acids. Germline V gene lookup returns CDR1 SEHNR and CDR2 FQNEAQ (reference sequence). CDR3 in DNA: TGTGCCAGCAGCCAGACGGACACAGAAGCTTTCTTT. Protein product: CASSQTDTEAFF.

The chain carries TRBV24-1 and TRBJ2-1; 12 bases align to TRBD2. This CDR3 spans 17 amino acids. CDR1 and CDR2 from the germline V gene are KGHDR and SFDVKD. V trimming: 4 bases; J trimming: 8 bases; junction bases outside the gene matches: 11. The CDR3 protein is CATSDPVLAGGRDEQFF. DNA for the CDR3: TGTGCCACCAGTGACCCCGTACTAGCGGGAGGTAGGGATGAGCAGTTCTTC.

The chain uses TRBV7-9 and TRBJ2-3; 10 positions agree with TRBD2. The CDR3 sequence is 17 residues long. Germline trimming cut 3 bases from V and 3 bases from J; bases unmatched to any gene: 9. Germline V gene lookup returns CDR1 SEHNR and CDR2 FQNEAQ (reference sequence). The CDR3 nucleotides are TGTGCCAGCAGCTTTCGGCTAGCGGGGGACGGGACAGATACGCAGTATTTT. It is translated as CASSFRLAGDGTDTQYF.

The genes are TRBV6-2 or TRBV6-3 and TRBJ1-5; maybe TRBD1 (6 bases). Germline lookup yields CDR1 MNHEY and CDR2 SVGEGT. The CDR3 sequence is 16 residues long. Trimming left V 6 bases short and J 2 bases short, with 17 bases between. CDR3 coding DNA: TGTGCCAGCAGCCGCGGGCAGGGGCCCGGCAATCAGCCCCAGCATTTT. This encodes CASSRGQGPGNQPQHF.

This chain connects TRBV2 to TRBJ1-4; possibly TRBD1 for D (6 bases). This CDR3 has 13 amino acids. Germline CDR1 reads SNHLY; CDR2 reads FYNNEI. Trimming left V 6 bases short and J 10 bases short, with 15 bases between. The CDR3 DNA is TGTGCCAGCAGCAGGACAGAAAAGGGAAAACTGTTTTTT. Translation: CASSRTEKGKLFF. Full variable domain (outside the CDR3, taken from reference TRBV2 and TRBJ1-4): EPEVTQTPSHQVTQMGQEVILRCVPISNHLYFYWYRQILGQKVEFLVSFYNNEISEKSEIFDDQFSVERPDGSNFTLKIRSTKLEDSAMYFCASSRTEKGKLFFGSGTQLSVL.

This clone was counted a few times. The chain joins TRBV19 to TRBJ2-3; D gene ambiguous. The CDR3 totals 10 residues. Trimming removed 9 bases at V and 5 bases at J, with 6 bases between. Germline CDR1 reads LNHDA; CDR2 reads SQIVND (reference sequence). For the CDR3, the DNA is TGTGCCAGCCGTGGAGATACGCAGTATTTT. This gives the protein CASRGDTQYF.

This clone has a handful of counts. This chain connects TRBV11-1 to TRBJ2-2; perhaps TRBD2 as D (5 bases). From germline, CDR1 is SGHAT and CDR2 FQDESV (reference sequence). The V end lost 3 bases, the J end lost 8 bases, and 7 bases lay between the germline ends. The CDR3 has 12 amino acids. Here the CDR3 reads CASSFRGGELFF. As DNA, the CDR3 is TGTGCCAGCAGCTTTCGGGGTGGGGAGCTGTTTTTT.

CDR3 loop: CASSRKTEAFF. The DNA for the CDR3 is TGTGCCAGTAGTCGTAAGACTGAAGCTTTCTTT. V gene TRBV19 combines with J gene TRBJ1-1; D gene ambiguous. Deletions cut 5 bases from V and 5 bases from J, with 6 bases between. CDR1 LNHDA and CDR2 SQIVND come from the germline V gene (reference sequence). This CDR3 has 11 residues. Combining the CDR3 with reference TRBV19 and TRBJ1-1 gives the whole variable domain DGGITQSPKYLFRKEGQNVTLSCEQNLNHDAMYWYRQDPGQGLRLIYYSQIVNDFQKGDIAEGYSVSREKKESFPLTVTSAQKNPTAFYLCASSRKTEAFFGQGTRLTVV.

The rearrangement joins TRBV24-1 to TRBJ2-3; D may be TRBD1 (7 bases). The CDR3 is 13 residues long. Trimming stripped 5 bases from V and 11 bases from J, with 16 bases between. Germline V gene sequence: CDR1 KGHDR, CDR2 SFDVKD. In DNA, the CDR3 is TGTGCCACCAGTGTCCGGGGGACAGCGAAGCAGTATTTT. Translation: CATSVRGTAKQYF.

The chain joins TRBV6-5 to TRBJ1-1; 7 bases fit TRBD1. V gave up 6 bases and J gave up 5 bases; unmatched junction bases: 9. This CDR3 comprises 14 residues. CDR1 MNHEY and CDR2 SVGAGI come from the germline V gene. CDR3 region: CASSAGTAHTEAFF. The CDR3 DNA is TGTGCCAGCAGCGCTGGGACAGCCCATACTGAAGCTTTCTTT.

This clone was picked up a small number of times. V usage is TRBV21-1 and J usage is TRBJ1-6. TRBV21-1 is a recognized pseudogene. This CDR3 contains 12 residues. CDR3 coding DNA: TGTGCCAGCAGCAAACTCGTTTCACCCCTCCACTTT. Its translation: CASSKLVSPLHF.

This clone has more than one count but fewer than ten. The chain joins TRBV28 to TRBJ1-5; maybe TRBD1 (5 bases). This CDR3 is built from 15 residues. V lost 7 bases and J 0 bases, leaving 13 bases between the germline ends. Germline CDR1 reads MDHEN; CDR2 reads SYDVKM. CDR3 DNA: TGTGCCAGCACCCCGACAGACTATAGCAATCAGCCCCAGCATTTT. This sequence encodes CASTPTDYSNQPQHF.

This clone was detected a few times. The J gene is TRBJ1-3, the V gene TRBV9; D may be TRBD1 (6 bases). Per the germline V gene, CDR1 is SGDLS and CDR2 is YYNGEE. V gave up 3 bases and J gave up 0 bases, with 7 bases separating them. The CDR3 is made up of 14 amino acids. The CDR3 is CASSGTDSGNTIYF. Written as DNA, the CDR3 is TGTGCCAGCAGCGGGACAGACTCTGGAAACACCATATATTTT. The full variable domain, in which reference TRBV9 and TRBJ1-3 provide the parts outside the CDR3, is DSGVTQTPKHLITATGQRVTLRCSPRSGDLSVYWYQQSLDQGLQFLIQYYNGEERAKGNILERFSAQQFPDLHSELNLSSLELGDSALYFCASSGTDSGNTIYFGEGSWLTVV.

This rearrangement joins TRBV7-2 to TRBJ1-5, with TRBD1 as a possible D gene (5 bases). Trimming took off 1 base at V and 0 bases at J, with 19 bases between the two ends. The CDR3 sequence is 19 residues long. Germline CDR1 SGHTA, CDR2 FQGNSA. The CDR3 bases are TGTGCCAGCAGCTTAGTGGGGCACCCGAACTCTTATAGCAATCAGCCCCAGCATTTT. Its translation is CASSLVGHPNSYSNQPQHF.

The rearrangement joins TRBV27 to TRBJ1-4; 10 nucleotides match TRBD1. The CDR3 is 15 amino acids. The germline CDR1 and CDR2 sequences are MNHEY and SMNVEV (reference sequence). The V and J ends lost 4 bases and 5 bases, in that order; junction bases with no gene match: 4. CDR3 in DNA: TGTGCCAGCAGTTGGCAGACAGGGGGCAATGAAAAACTGTTTTTT. This translates into CASSWQTGGNEKLFF. The variable domain in full, completed from reference TRBV27 and TRBJ1-4, reads EAQVTQNPRYLITVTGKKLTVTCSQNMNHEYMSWYRQDPGLGLRQIYYSMNVEVTDKGDVPEGYKVSRKEKRNFPLILESPSPNQTSLYFCASSWQTGGNEKLFFGSGTQLSVL.

The rearrangement joins TRBV28 to TRBJ2-7; D is possibly TRBD1 (6 bases). CDR1 is MDHEN and CDR2 is SYDVKM in the germline V gene. V was trimmed by 4 bases and J by 6 bases, leaving 10 bases between them. CDR3 size: 12 residues. The CDR3 bases are TGTGCCAGCAGTTCAGGACAGTCCGAGCAGTACTTC. This codes for CASSSGQSEQYF.

This CDR3 is CASSQGEYGNSPLHF. CDR3 DNA: TGTGCCAGCAGCCAAGGGGAGTACGGGAACTCACCCCTCCACTTT. J is TRBJ1-6 and V is TRBV3-1 (or the pseudogene TRBV3-2); D gene ambiguous. CDR3 length equals 15 residues. Germline V gives CDR1 LGHDT, CDR2 YNNKEL (reference sequence). V dropped 1 base and J dropped 10 bases, with 14 bases sitting between them.

The rearrangement uses TRBV2 and TRBJ1-2, with D hard to call. CDR1 and CDR2 (germline): SNHLY, FYNNEI. The CDR3 runs 12 residues. Trimming cost V 8 bases and J 5 bases, with 12 bases left between them. CDR3 in amino acids: CASCRMEYGYTF. The CDR3 DNA reads as TGTGCCAGCTGTCGGATGGAGTATGGCTACACCTTC. Full variable domain (missing parts from reference TRBV2 and TRBJ1-2): EPEVTQTPSHQVTQMGQEVILRCVPISNHLYFYWYRQILGQKVEFLVSFYNNEISEKSEIFDDQFSVERPDGSNFTLKIRSTKLEDSAMYFCASCRMEYGYTFGSGTRLTVV.

This clone was detected once. J is TRBJ2-2 and V is TRBV6-5; D gene uncertain. The V and J ends lost 0 bases and 1 base respectively, with 3 bases between them. CDR3 size: 14 residues. Germline V gene lookup returns CDR1 MNHEY and CDR2 SVGAGI. The CDR3 DNA reads as TGTGCCAGCAGTTACTCCGGGAACACCGGGGAGCTGTTTTTT. Translated, it gives CASSYSGNTGELFF.

This chain connects TRBV28 to TRBJ1-1; TRBD1 matches 7 bases. V dropped 4 bases and J dropped 2; count of bases not matched to a gene: 7. Germline CDR1 is MDHEN and CDR2 is SYDVKM. The CDR3 is 15 amino acids. CDR3 region: CASSSHGTANTEAFF. DNA for the CDR3: TGTGCCAGCAGTTCCCACGGGACAGCAAACACTGAAGCTTTCTTT. Filled out from reference TRBV28 and TRBJ1-1, the complete variable domain reads DVKVTQSSRYLVKRTGEKVFLECVQDMDHENMFWYRQDPGLGLRLIYFSYDVKMKEKGDIPEGYSVSREKKERFSLILESASTNQTSMYLCASSSHGTANTEAFFGQGTRLTVV.

V is TRBV19 and J is TRBJ1-6; no clear D gene. Trimming pared 6 bases from V and 5 bases from J, leaving 14 bases between. This CDR3 is 15 amino acids long. Germline V lookup: CDR1 LNHDA, CDR2 SQIVND (reference sequence). The CDR3 region is CASRVTGTDNSPLHF. Written as DNA, the CDR3 is TGTGCCAGTAGGGTGACGGGAACGGATAATTCACCCCTCCACTTT. Combining the CDR3 with reference TRBV19 and TRBJ1-6 gives the whole variable domain DGGITQSPKYLFRKEGQNVTLSCEQNLNHDAMYWYRQDPGQGLRLIYYSQIVNDFQKGDIAEGYSVSREKKESFPLTVTSAQKNPTAFYLCASRVTGTDNSPLHFGNGTRLTVT.

The rearrangement uses TRBV5-6 and TRBJ1-2; D is possibly TRBD1 (6 bases). Germline CDR1 and CDR2: SGHDT and YYEEEE. CDR3 length equals 16 residues. V was shortened by 4 bases and J by 3 bases, with 19 bases between the two germline ends. The CDR3 bases are TGTGCCAGCAGCCCCCTCGGGGCAGGGGAACACTATGGCTACACCTTC. This codes for CASSPLGAGEHYGYTF. Full variable domain (rest looked up from reference TRBV5-6 and TRBJ1-2): DAGVTQSPTHLIKTRGQQVTLRCSPKSGHDTVSWYQQALGQGPQFIFQYYEEEERQRGNFPDRFSGHQFPNYSSELNVNALLLGDSALYLCASSPLGAGEHYGYTFGSGTRLTVV.

This sequence joins TRBV29-1 and TRBJ1-5, with D perhaps TRBD1 (6 bases). The V gene lost 4 bases and the J gene lost 3 bases, with 10 bases spanning the gap. Germline CDR1 is SQVTM and CDR2 is ANQGSEA. The CDR3 length is 13 residues. In DNA, the CDR3 is TGCAGCGTTGCCAGGGGAACCAATCAGCCCCAGCATTTT. It translates to CSVARGTNQPQHF. Supplemented by reference TRBV29-1 and TRBJ1-5, the full variable domain reads SAVISQKPSRDICQRGTSLTIQCQVDSQVTMMFWYRQQPGQSLTLIATANQGSEATYESGFVIDKFPISRPNLTFSTLTVSNMSPEDSSIYLCSVARGTNQPQHFGDGTRLSIL.

The chain combines TRBV19 with TRBJ2-1; TRBD1 is a possible D gene (6 bases). Trimming removed 1 base from V and 5 bases from J, with 12 bases in between. Germline V gene lookup returns CDR1 LNHDA and CDR2 SQIVND (reference sequence). The CDR3 is 15 residues long. CDR3 sequence: CASSIATGIDNEQFF. The DNA of the CDR3 is TGTGCCAGTAGTATAGCAACAGGGATTGACAATGAGCAGTTCTTC.

The chain joins TRBV6-5 to TRBJ1-1, with D possibly TRBD1 on 5 matching bases. This CDR3 is built from 14 residues. Deletions cut 3 bases from V and 6 bases from J, with 14 bases between. The germline V gene encodes CDR1 MNHEY and CDR2 SVGAGI. CDR3 loop: CASSYRQAGAEAFF. DNA of the CDR3: TGTGCCAGCAGTTATAGGCAGGCGGGGGCTGAAGCTTTCTTT.

V and J are TRBV4-1 and TRBJ1-3, with D maybe TRBD1 (6 bases). This CDR3 is 16 amino acids long. V lost 0 bases, J lost 0 bases, and 9 bases lay in between. The germline V gene encodes CDR1 MGHRA and CDR2 YSYEKL. The CDR3 bases are TGCGCCAGCAGCCAAGATAGGACAGCCTCTGGAAACACCATATATTTT. It is translated as CASSQDRTASGNTIYF.

V usage is TRBV4-2 and J usage is TRBJ1-5, with no clear D. CDR3 length: 14 amino acids. V lost 4 bases, J lost 4 bases, and 11 bases lay in between. Germline-derived CDR1 and CDR2 are LGHNA and YNFKEQ. The CDR3 spells CASSLRAENQPQHF. The CDR3 DNA sequence: TGTGCCAGCAGCCTCCGGGCGGAAAATCAGCCCCAGCATTTT.

V and J are TRBV6-5 and TRBJ2-4, with D possibly called TRBD1 or TRBD2 (5 bases each). V shed 6 bases and J shed 5 bases, with 17 bases lying between them. CDR1 and CDR2 (germline): MNHEY, SVGAGI. The CDR3 loop spans 15 amino acids. Here the CDR3 reads CASSHDPGRENIQYF. CDR3 coding DNA: TGTGCCAGCAGCCACGACCCGGGACGTGAAAACATTCAGTACTTC.

The chain links TRBV5-1 to TRBJ2-7; no clear D. This CDR3 has 14 amino acids. Trimming left V 0 bases short and J 3 bases short, with 10 bases between. From germline, CDR1 is SGHRS and CDR2 YFSETQ. The CDR3 nucleotides are TGCGCCAGCAGCTTGGGTGCAGCAATCTACGAGCAGTACTTC. Amino acid sequence: CASSLGAAIYEQYF. Combining the CDR3 with reference TRBV5-1 and TRBJ2-7 gives the whole variable domain KAGVTQTPRYLIKTRGQQVTLSCSPISGHRSVSWYQQTPGQGLQFLFEYFSETQRNKGNFPGRFSGRQFSNSRSEMNVSTLELGDSALYLCASSLGAAIYEQYFGPGTRLTVT.

The J gene is TRBJ2-7, the V gene TRBV27; 10 nucleotides align to TRBD2. V lost 2 bases and J lost 0; bases outside the gene matches: 7. This CDR3 spans 17 amino acids. CDR1 is MNHEY, CDR2 SMNVEV, per germline (reference sequence). The CDR3 DNA reads as TGTGCCAGCAGTTTAAAACCTAGCGGGAGTTTCTCCTACGAGCAGTACTTC. Translated: CASSLKPSGSFSYEQYF.